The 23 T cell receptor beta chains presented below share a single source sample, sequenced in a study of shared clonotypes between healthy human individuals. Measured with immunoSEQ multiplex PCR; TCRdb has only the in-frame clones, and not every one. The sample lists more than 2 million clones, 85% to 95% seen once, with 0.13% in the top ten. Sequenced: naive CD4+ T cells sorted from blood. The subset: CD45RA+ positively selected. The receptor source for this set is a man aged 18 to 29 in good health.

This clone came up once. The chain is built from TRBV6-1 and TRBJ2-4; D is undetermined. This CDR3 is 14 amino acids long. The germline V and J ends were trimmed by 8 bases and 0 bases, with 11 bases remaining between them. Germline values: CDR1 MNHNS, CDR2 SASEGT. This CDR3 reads CASPRRLAKNIQYF. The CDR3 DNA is TGTGCCAGCCCCCGTCGGCTAGCCAAAAACATTCAGTACTTC.

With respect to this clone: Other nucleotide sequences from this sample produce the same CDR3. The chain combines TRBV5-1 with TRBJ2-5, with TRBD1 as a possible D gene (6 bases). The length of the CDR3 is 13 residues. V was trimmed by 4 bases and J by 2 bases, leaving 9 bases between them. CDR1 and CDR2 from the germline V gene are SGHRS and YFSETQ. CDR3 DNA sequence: TGCGCCAGCAGCACCCAGGGGCAAGAGACCCAGTACTTC. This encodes CASSTQGQETQYF.

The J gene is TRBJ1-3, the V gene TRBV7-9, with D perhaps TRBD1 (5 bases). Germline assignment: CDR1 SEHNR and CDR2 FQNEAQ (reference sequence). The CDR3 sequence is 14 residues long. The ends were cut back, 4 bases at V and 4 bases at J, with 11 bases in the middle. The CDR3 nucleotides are TGTGCCAGCAGCTCCATGGGGGTCGGAAACACCATATATTTT. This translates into CASSSMGVGNTIYF.

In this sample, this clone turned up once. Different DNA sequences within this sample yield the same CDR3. CDR3 region: CASSLGGQTSYEQYF. CDR3 coding DNA: TGTGCCAGCAGCTTGGGAGGACAGACCTCCTACGAGCAGTACTTC. This sequence joins TRBV5-4 and TRBJ2-7, with D perhaps matching TRBD1 (6 bases). The germline V gene has CDR1 SGHNT and CDR2 YYREEE (reference sequence). The germline V and J ends were trimmed by 0 bases and 0 bases, with 10 bases remaining between them. CDR3 length: 15 residues.

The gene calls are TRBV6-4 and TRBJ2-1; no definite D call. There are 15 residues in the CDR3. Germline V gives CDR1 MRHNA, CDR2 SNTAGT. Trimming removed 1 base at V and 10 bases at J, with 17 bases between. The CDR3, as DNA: TGTGCCAGCAGTGACTTAACTACTCATCTGTTGGAGCAGTTCTTC. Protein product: CASSDLTTHLLEQFF.

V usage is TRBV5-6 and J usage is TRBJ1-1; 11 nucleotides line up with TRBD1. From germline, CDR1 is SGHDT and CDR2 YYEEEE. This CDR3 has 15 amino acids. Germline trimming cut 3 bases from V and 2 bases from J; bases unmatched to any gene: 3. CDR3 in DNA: TGTGCCAGCAGCTCGGACAGGGGGCGTAACACTGAAGCTTTCTTT. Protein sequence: CASSSDRGRNTEAFF. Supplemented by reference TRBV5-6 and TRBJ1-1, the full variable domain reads DAGVTQSPTHLIKTRGQQVTLRCSPKSGHDTVSWYQQALGQGPQFIFQYYEEEERQRGNFPDRFSGHQFPNYSSELNVNALLLGDSALYLCASSSDRGRNTEAFFGQGTRLTVV.

The CDR3 region is CASSEGRVGYGETQYF. For the CDR3, the DNA is TGTGCCAGCAGTGAAGGACGAGTGGGGTACGGGGAGACCCAGTACTTC. This rearrangement joins TRBV6-1 to TRBJ2-5; D gene ambiguous. The CDR3 contains 16 residues. Germline V CDR1 and CDR2: MNHNS, SASEGT. V lost 1 base and J 5 bases, leaving 17 bases between the germline ends.

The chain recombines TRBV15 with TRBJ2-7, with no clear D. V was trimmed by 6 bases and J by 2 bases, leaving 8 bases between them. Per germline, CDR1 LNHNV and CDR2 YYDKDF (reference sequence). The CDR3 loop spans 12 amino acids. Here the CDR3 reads CATSPDTYEQYF. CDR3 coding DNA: TGTGCCACCAGTCCCGACACCTACGAGCAGTACTTC.

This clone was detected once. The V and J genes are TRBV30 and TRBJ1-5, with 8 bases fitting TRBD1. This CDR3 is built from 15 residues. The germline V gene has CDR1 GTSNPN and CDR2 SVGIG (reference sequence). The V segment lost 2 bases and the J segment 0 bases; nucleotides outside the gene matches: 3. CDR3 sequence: CAWSRTGNSNQPQHF. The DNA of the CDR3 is TGTGCCTGGAGTCGGACAGGGAATAGCAATCAGCCCCAGCATTTT.

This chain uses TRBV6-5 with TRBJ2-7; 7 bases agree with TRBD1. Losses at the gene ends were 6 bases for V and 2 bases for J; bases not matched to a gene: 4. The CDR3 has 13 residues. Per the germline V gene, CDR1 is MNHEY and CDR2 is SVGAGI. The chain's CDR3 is CASRPGQTYEQYF. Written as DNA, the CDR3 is TGTGCCAGCAGGCCGGGACAGACCTACGAGCAGTACTTC.

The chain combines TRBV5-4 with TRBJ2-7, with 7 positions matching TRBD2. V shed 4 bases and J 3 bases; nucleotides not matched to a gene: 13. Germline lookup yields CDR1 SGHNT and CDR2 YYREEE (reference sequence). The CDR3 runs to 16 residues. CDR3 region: CASSAQTSPSFYEQYF. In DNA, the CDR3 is TGTGCCAGCAGCGCACAGACTAGCCCTTCCTTCTACGAGCAGTACTTC.

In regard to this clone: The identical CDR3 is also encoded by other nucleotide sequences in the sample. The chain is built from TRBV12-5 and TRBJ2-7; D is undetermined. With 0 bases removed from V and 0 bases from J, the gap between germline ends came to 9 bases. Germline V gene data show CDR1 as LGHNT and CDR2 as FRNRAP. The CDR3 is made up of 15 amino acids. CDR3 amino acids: CASGLVIGSSYEQYF. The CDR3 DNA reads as TGTGCTAGTGGTTTGGTAATCGGTAGCTCCTACGAGCAGTACTTC.

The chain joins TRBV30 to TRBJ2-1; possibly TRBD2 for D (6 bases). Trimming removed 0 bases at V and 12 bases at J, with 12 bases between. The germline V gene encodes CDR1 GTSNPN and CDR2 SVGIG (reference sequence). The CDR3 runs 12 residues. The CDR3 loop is CAWSVQTSSQFF. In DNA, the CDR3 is TGTGCCTGGAGTGTACAGACTAGTTCGCAGTTCTTC.

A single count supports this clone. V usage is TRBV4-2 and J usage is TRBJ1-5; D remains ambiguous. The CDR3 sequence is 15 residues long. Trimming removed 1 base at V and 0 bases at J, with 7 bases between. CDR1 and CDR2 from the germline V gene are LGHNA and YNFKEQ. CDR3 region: CASSQGQSSNQPQHF. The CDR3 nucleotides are TGTGCCAGCAGCCAAGGTCAGAGTAGCAATCAGCCCCAGCATTTT.

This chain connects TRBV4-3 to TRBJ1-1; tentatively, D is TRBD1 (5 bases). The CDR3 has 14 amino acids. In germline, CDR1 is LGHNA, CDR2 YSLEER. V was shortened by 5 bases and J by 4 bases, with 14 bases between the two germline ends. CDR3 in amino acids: CASSLGHQGTEAFF. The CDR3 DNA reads TGCGCCAGCAGCTTAGGACACCAGGGCACTGAAGCTTTCTTT.

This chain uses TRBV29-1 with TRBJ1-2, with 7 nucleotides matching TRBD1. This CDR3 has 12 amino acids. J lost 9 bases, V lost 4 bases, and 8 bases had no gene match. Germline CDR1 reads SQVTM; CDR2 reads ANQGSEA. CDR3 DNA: TGCAGCGTTGCCTGGGACAGCGGCCGCTACACCTTC. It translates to CSVAWDSGRYTF.

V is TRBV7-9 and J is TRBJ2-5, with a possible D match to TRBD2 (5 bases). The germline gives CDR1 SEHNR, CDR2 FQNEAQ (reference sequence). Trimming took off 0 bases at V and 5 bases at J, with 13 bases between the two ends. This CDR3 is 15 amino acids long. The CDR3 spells CASSLATVSVETQYF. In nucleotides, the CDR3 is TGTGCCAGCAGCTTAGCGACGGTTAGCGTCGAGACCCAGTACTTC.

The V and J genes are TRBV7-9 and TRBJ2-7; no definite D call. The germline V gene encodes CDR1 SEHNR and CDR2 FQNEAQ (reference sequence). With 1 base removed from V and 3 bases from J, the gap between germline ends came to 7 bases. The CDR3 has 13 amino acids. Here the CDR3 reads CASSLDTVYEQYF. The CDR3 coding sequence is TGTGCCAGCAGCTTAGATACAGTCTACGAGCAGTACTTC. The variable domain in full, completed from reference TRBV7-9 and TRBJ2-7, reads DTGVSQNPRHKITKRGQNVTFRCDPISEHNRLYWYRQTLGQGPEFLTYFQNEAQLEKSRLLSDRFSAERPKGSFSTLEIQRTEQGDSAMYLCASSLDTVYEQYFGPGTRLTVT.

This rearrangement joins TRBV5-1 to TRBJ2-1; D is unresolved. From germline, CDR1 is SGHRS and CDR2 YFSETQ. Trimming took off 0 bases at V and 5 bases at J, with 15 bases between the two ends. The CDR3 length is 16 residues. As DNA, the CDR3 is TGCGCCAGCAGCTTGGTTCCAGGCTCTCCCCACAATGAGCAGTTCTTC. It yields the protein CASSLVPGSPHNEQFF.

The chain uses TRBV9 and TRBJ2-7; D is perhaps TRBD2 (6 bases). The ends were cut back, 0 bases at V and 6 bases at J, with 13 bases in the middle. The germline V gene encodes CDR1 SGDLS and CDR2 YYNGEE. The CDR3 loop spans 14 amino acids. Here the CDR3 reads CASSVAEGRLEQYF. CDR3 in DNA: TGTGCCAGCAGCGTAGCGGAGGGGCGGCTCGAGCAGTACTTC.

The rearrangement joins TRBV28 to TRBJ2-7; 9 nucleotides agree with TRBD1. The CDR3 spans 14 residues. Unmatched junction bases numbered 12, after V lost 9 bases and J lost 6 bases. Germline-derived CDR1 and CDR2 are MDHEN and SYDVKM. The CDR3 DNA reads TGTGCCAGTAGAGGGACAGGGAGGTATGGCGAGCAGTACTTC. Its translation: CASRGTGRYGEQYF.

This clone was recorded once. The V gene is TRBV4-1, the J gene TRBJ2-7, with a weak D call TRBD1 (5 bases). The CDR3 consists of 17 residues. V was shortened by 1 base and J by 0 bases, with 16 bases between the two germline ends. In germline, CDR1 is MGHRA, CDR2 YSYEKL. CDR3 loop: CASSQVVGRRSSYEQYF. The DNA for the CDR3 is TGCGCCAGCAGCCAAGTAGTGGGGCGACGGAGCTCCTACGAGCAGTACTTC.

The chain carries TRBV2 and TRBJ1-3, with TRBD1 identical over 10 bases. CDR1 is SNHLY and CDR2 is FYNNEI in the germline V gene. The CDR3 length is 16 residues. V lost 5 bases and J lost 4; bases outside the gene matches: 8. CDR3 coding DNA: TGTGCCAGCAGTTCGGACAGGGGGGGATCCGGAAACACCATATATTTT. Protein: CASSSDRGGSGNTIYF. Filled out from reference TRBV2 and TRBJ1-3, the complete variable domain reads EPEVTQTPSHQVTQMGQEVILRCVPISNHLYFYWYRQILGQKVEFLVSFYNNEISEKSEIFDDQFSVERPDGSNFTLKIRSTKLEDSAMYFCASSSDRGGSGNTIYFGEGSWLTVV.